Following are 8 T cell receptor beta chains from one sample sequenced in a study of T cell changes during pregnancy in multiple sclerosis. Measured with immunoSEQ multiplex PCR; TCRdb has only the in-frame clones, and not every one. The sample shows approximately 69,000 clones, just over 90% of them seen only once. The sample was peripheral blood, taken in the second trimester of pregnancy. These receptors were collected from a female donor in good health, enrolled as a control in a pregnancy study.

This chain joins TRBV7-9 and TRBJ1-6; D might be TRBD1 (5 bases). This CDR3 is built from 14 residues. V was clipped by 6 bases and J by 8 bases, with 14 bases between them. Germline CDR1 reads SEHNR; CDR2 reads FQNEAQ (reference sequence). As DNA, the CDR3 is TGTGCCAGCAGGTGGGGGAGCGGGGATTCACCCCTCCACTTT. Protein: CASRWGSGDSPLHF.

A word on this clone: Its ends do not fully match the called genes, so a read error is possible. The chain employs TRBV29-1 and TRBJ1-2, with 8 bases identical to TRBD1. CDR3 length equals 13 residues. Germline assignment: CDR1 SQVTM and CDR2 ANQGSEA. In DNA form, the CDR3 reads TGCAGCGTTAATCAGGGGGCTAACGATGGCTACACCTTC. Its translation: CSVNQGANDGYTF.

The rearrangement joins TRBV5-6 to TRBJ2-1; TRBD2 matches 14 bases. This CDR3 comprises 16 residues. Germline V gives CDR1 SGHDT, CDR2 YYEEEE. Trimming took 4 bases from V and 7 from J; bases not matched to a gene: 7. CDR3 region: CASSHGTSGGGNEQFF. The CDR3 coding sequence is TGTGCCAGCAGCCACGGGACTAGCGGGGGAGGAAATGAGCAGTTCTTC.

The rearrangement links TRBV7-3 to TRBJ1-1, with 9 nucleotides matching TRBD1. Germline CDR1 reads SGHTA; CDR2 reads FQGTGA. The CDR3 totals 14 residues. The V gene end was trimmed by 5 bases and the J gene end by 4 bases; junction bases not matched to a gene: 5. This CDR3 is CASSQTGGVTEAFF. The CDR3, as DNA: TGTGCCAGCAGCCAAACAGGGGGCGTCACTGAAGCTTTCTTT.

The chain recombines TRBV18 with TRBJ2-5, with D perhaps TRBD1 (6 bases). Germline CDR1 reads KGHSH; CDR2 reads LQKENI. The CDR3 spans 13 residues. Trimming removed 4 bases at V and 5 bases at J, with 11 bases between. CDR3 DNA sequence: TGTGCCAGCTCACGGGACAAGGAGGAGACCCAGTACTTC. Translation: CASSRDKEETQYF.

V gene TRBV5-1 combines with J gene TRBJ2-5, with D possibly being TRBD2 (7 bases). The CDR3 is 15 amino acids. Trimming took off 4 bases at V and 4 bases at J, with 17 bases between the two ends. The germline V gene has CDR1 SGHRS and CDR2 YFSETQ. This CDR3 reads CASSILQGGGETQYF. Here the CDR3 DNA reads TGCGCCAGCAGCATACTACAGGGAGGGGGAGAGACCCAGTACTTC.

The chain combines TRBV15 with TRBJ2-2; no firm D call. The CDR3 sequence is 14 residues long. Trimming pared 1 base from V and 7 bases from J, leaving 10 bases between. In germline, CDR1 is LNHNV, CDR2 YYDKDF (reference sequence). CDR3 sequence (DNA): TGTGCCACCAGCAGAGGGTTTGGGCGCGGGGAGCTGTTTTTT. Protein sequence: CATSRGFGRGELFF.

As DNA, the CDR3 is TGTGCCAGTAGTCAGGTATCTGGCTATGGCTACACCTTC. It yields the protein CASSQVSGYGYTF. The rearrangement joins TRBV19 to TRBJ1-2; no clear D gene. Germline V gives CDR1 LNHDA, CDR2 SQIVND (reference sequence). This CDR3 comprises 13 residues. The germline V and J ends were trimmed by 5 bases and 4 bases, with 11 bases remaining between them. Variable domain in full (rest from reference TRBV19 and TRBJ1-2): DGGITQSPKYLFRKEGQNVTLSCEQNLNHDAMYWYRQDPGQGLRLIYYSQIVNDFQKGDIAEGYSVSREKKESFPLTVTSAQKNPTAFYLCASSQVSGYGYTFGSGTRLTVV.